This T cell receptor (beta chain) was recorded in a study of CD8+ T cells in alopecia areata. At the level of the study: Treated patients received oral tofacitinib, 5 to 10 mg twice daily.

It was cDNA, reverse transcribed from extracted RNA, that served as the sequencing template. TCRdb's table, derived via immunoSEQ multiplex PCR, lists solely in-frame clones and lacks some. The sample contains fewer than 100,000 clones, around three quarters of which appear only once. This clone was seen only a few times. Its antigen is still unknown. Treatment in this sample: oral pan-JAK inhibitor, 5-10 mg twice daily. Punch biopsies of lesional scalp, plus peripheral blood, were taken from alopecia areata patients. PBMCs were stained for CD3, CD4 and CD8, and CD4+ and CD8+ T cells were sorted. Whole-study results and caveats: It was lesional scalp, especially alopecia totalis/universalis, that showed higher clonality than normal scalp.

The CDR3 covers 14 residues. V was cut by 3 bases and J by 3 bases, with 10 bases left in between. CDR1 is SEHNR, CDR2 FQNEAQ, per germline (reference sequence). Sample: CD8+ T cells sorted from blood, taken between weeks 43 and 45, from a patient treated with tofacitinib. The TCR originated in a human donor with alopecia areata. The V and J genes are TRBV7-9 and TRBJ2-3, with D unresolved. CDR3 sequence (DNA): TGTGCCAGCAGCTTCCATTCAGAGACAGATACGCAGTATTTT. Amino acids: CASSFHSETDTQYF.